The sequence of this T cell receptor beta chain was determined in a study of blood T cell repertoires in COVID-19. Authors' methods: Reference gene primer amplification in the assay estimated nucleated cell counts. The table came from immunoSEQ multiplex PCR; TCRdb's copy has only in-frame clones and leaves some out. V and J calls and clone size are copied from that table; D and trimming were computed from the DNA. Of under 250,000 clones listed, around 82% are singletons. The clonotype originates from a man aged 45-65 years with active or convalescent COVID-19. The sequencing input was peripheral blood.

The DNA for the CDR3 is TGTGCCAGCAGTGTTCCCGAACAGGGGGCAGGTGACACTGAAGCTTTCTTT. Its translation: CASSVPEQGAGDTEAFF. The chain has TRBV2 and TRBJ1-1, with 9 bases lining up with TRBD1. This CDR3 is 17 amino acids long. Looked up from germline, CDR1 is SNHLY and CDR2 is FYNNEI. V lost 4 bases and J lost 3; bases outside the gene matches: 12.